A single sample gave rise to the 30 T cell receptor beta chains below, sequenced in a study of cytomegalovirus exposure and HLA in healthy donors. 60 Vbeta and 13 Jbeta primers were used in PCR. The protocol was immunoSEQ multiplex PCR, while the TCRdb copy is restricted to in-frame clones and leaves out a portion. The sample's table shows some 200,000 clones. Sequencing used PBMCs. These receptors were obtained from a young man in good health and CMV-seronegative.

The CDR3 DNA reads TGTGCCAGCAAGAGATACAGGGACAATGAGCAGTTCTTC. This translates into CASKRYRDNEQFF. The chain couples TRBV7-9 to TRBJ2-1; possible D gene TRBD1, 6 bases. The V end lost 7 bases, the J end lost 5 bases, and 12 bases lay between the germline ends. The length of the CDR3 is 13 residues. Per the germline V gene, CDR1 is SEHNR and CDR2 is FQNEAQ (reference sequence).

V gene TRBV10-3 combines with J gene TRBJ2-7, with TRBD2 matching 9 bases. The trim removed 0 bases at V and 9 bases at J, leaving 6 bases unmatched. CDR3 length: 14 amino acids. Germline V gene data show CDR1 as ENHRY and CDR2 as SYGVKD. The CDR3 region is CAISESDSGRVQYF. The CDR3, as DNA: TGTGCCATCAGTGAGTCAGATAGCGGGAGAGTGCAGTACTTC.

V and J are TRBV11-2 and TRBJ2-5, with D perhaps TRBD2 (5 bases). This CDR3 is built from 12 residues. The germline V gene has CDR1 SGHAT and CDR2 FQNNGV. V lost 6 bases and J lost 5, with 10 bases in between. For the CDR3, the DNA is TGTGCCAGCAGGGACTCTACGGAGACCCAGTACTTC. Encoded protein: CASRDSTETQYF.

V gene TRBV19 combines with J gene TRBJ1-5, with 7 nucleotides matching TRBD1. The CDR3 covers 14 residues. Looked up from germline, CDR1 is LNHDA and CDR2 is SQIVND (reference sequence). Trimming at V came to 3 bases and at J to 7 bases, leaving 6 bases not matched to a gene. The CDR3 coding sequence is TGTGCCAGTAGTATGGAAGGGGGCGGCCAGCCCCAGCATTTT. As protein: CASSMEGGGQPQHF.

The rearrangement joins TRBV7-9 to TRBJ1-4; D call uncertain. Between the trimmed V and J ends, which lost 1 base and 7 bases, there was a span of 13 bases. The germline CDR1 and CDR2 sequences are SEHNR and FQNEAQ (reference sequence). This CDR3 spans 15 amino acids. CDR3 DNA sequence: TGTGCCAGCAGCTTAGTAGGTCGGGTTGGTGAAAAACTGTTTTTT. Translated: CASSLVGRVGEKLFF. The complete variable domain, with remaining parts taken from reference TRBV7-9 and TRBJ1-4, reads DTGVSQNPRHKITKRGQNVTFRCDPISEHNRLYWYRQTLGQGPEFLTYFQNEAQLEKSRLLSDRFSAERPKGSFSTLEIQRTEQGDSAMYLCASSLVGRVGEKLFFGSGTQLSVL.

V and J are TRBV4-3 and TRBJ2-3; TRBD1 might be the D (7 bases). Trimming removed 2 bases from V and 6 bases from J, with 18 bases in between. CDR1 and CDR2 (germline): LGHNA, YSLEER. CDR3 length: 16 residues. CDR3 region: CASSQSGGIVSDTQYF. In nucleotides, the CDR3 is TGCGCCAGCAGCCAATCAGGGGGGATTGTCTCGGATACGCAGTATTTT.

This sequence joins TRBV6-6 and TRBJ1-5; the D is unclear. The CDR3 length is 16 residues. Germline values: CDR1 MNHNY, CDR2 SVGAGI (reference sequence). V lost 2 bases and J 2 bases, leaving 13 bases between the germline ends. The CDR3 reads CASSYAVSSGNQPQHF. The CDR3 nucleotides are TGTGCCAGCAGTTACGCGGTATCGTCCGGCAATCAGCCCCAGCATTTT.

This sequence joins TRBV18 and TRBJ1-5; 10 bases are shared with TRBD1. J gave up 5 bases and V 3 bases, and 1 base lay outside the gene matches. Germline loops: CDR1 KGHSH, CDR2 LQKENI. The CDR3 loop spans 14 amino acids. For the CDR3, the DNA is TGTGCCAGCTCACCGACAGGGGGCGATCAGCCCCAGCATTTT. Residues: CASSPTGGDQPQHF.

CDR3 in amino acids: CASSQGTGGEYGYTF. In nucleotides, the CDR3 is TGTGCCAGCAGCCAGGGAACAGGGGGCGAGTATGGCTACACCTTC. This chain uses TRBV4-2 with TRBJ1-2; TRBD1 aligns across 9 bases. The germline V gene has CDR1 LGHNA and CDR2 YNFKEQ. This CDR3 spans 15 amino acids. V shed 3 bases, J shed 5 bases, and the junction held 7 bases outside the gene matches.

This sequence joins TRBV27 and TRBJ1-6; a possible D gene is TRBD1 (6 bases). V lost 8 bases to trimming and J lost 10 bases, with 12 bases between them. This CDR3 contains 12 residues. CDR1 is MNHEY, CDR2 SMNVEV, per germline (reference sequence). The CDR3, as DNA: TGTGCCAGCGGGTACAGGGAGTCACCCCTCCACTTT. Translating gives CASGYRESPLHF.

The CDR3: CASSVGQGQETQYF. The CDR3 DNA sequence: TGTGCCAGCAGTGTAGGACAGGGGCAAGAGACCCAGTACTTC. J is TRBJ2-5 and V is TRBV6-1; 9 positions match TRBD1. CDR3 length equals 14 residues. Germline lookup yields CDR1 MNHNS and CDR2 SASEGT. With 4 bases clipped from V and 2 bases from J, the junction kept 2 bases outside the gene matches.

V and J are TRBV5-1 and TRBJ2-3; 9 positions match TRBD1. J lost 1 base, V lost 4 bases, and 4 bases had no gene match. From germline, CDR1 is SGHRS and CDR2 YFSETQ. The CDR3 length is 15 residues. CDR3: CASSTQGAGTDTQYF. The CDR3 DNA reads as TGCGCCAGCAGCACACAGGGGGCCGGCACAGATACGCAGTATTTT. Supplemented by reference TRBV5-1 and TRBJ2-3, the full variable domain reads KAGVTQTPRYLIKTRGQQVTLSCSPISGHRSVSWYQQTPGQGLQFLFEYFSETQRNKGNFPGRFSGRQFSNSRSEMNVSTLELGDSALYLCASSTQGAGTDTQYFGPGTRLTVL.

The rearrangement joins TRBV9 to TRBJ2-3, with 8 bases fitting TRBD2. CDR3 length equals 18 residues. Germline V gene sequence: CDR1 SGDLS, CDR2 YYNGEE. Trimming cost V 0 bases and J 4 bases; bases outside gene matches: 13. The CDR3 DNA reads TGTGCCAGCAGCGTAGGAGATGTGGCGGGAGGATTCGCAGATACGCAGTATTTT. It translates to CASSVGDVAGGFADTQYF. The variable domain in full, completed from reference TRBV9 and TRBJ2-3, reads DSGVTQTPKHLITATGQRVTLRCSPRSGDLSVYWYQQSLDQGLQFLIQYYNGEERAKGNILERFSAQQFPDLHSELNLSSLELGDSALYFCASSVGDVAGGFADTQYFGPGTRLTVL.

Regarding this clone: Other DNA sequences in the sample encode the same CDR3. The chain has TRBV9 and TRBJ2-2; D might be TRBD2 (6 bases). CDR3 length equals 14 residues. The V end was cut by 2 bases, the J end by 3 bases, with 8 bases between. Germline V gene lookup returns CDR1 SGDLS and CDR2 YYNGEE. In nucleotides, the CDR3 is TGTGCCAGCAGCGTGGGCGGGGACACCGGGGAGCTGTTTTTT. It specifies CASSVGGDTGELFF. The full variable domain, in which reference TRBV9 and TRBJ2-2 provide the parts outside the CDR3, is DSGVTQTPKHLITATGQRVTLRCSPRSGDLSVYWYQQSLDQGLQFLIQYYNGEERAKGNILERFSAQQFPDLHSELNLSSLELGDSALYFCASSVGGDTGELFFGEGSRLTVL.

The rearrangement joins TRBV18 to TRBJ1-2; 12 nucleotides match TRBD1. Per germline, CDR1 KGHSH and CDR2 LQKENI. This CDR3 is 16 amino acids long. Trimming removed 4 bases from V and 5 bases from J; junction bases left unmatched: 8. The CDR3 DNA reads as TGTGCCAGCTCACAGATCCCGGGACAGGGGGCATATGGCTACACCTTC. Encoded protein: CASSQIPGQGAYGYTF.

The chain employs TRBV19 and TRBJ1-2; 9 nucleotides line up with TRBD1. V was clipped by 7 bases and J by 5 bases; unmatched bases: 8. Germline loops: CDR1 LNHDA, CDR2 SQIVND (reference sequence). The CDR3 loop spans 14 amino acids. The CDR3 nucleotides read TGTGCCAGTACGGGGGACAGGGAAAGGTATGGCTACACCTTC. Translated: CASTGDRERYGYTF.

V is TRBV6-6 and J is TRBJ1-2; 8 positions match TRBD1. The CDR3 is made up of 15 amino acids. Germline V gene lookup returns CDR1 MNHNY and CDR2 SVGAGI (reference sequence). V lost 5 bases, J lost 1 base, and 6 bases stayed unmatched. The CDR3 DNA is TGTGCCAGCAGTGAGAGGGACAGGAGTAACTATGGCTACACCTTC. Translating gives CASSERDRSNYGYTF.

The CDR3, as DNA: TGTGCCAGCCGCGGGGGGCGGAACACCATATATTTT. This encodes CASRGGRNTIYF. The V and J genes are TRBV9 and TRBJ1-3, with D perhaps TRBD1 (6 bases). V was cut by 7 bases and J by 7 bases, with 12 bases left in between. Looked up from germline, CDR1 is SGDLS and CDR2 is YYNGEE. The length of the CDR3 is 12 residues.

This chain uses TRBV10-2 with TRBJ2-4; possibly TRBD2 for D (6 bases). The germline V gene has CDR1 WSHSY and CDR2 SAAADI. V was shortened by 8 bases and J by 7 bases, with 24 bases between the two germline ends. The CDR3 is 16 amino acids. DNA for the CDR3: TGCGCCAGCGGGTTTGTCGCGTTCCAACGGGGGAACATTCAGTACTTC. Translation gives CASGFVAFQRGNIQYF.

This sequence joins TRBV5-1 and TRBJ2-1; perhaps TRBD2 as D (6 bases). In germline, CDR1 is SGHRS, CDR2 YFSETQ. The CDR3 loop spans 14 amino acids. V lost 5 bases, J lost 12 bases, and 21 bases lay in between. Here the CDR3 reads CASRERSPWGGQFF. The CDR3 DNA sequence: TGCGCCAGCAGGGAGCGGTCTCCCTGGGGAGGGCAGTTCTTC.

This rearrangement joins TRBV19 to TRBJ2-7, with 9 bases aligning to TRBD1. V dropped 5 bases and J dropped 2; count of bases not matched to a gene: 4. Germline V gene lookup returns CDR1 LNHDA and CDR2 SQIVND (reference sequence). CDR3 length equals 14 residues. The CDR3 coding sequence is TGTGCCAGTAGTTCCTGGACAGGGGCCTACGAGCAGTACTTC. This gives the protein CASSSWTGAYEQYF. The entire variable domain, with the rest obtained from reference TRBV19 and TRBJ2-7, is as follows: DGGITQSPKYLFRKEGQNVTLSCEQNLNHDAMYWYRQDPGQGLRLIYYSQIVNDFQKGDIAEGYSVSREKKESFPLTVTSAQKNPTAFYLCASSSWTGAYEQYFGPGTRLTVT.

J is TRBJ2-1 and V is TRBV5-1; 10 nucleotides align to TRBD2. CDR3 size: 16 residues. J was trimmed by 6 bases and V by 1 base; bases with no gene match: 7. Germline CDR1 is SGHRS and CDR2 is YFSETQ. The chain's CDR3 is CASSLSGTSDINEQFF. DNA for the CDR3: TGCGCCAGCAGCTTGTCGGGGACTAGCGACATCAATGAGCAGTTCTTC.

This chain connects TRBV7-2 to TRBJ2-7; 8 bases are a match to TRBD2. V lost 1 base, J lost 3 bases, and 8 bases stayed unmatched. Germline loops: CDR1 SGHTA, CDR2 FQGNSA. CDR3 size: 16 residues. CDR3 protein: CASSLVGGGTSYEQYF. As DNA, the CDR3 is TGTGCCAGCAGCTTAGTCGGGGGGGGGACTAGCTACGAGCAGTACTTC.

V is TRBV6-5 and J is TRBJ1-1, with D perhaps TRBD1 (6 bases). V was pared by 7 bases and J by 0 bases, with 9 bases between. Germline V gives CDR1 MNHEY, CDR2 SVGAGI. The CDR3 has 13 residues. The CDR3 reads CASNRDMNTEAFF. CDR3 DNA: TGTGCCAGCAACAGGGATATGAACACTGAAGCTTTCTTT.

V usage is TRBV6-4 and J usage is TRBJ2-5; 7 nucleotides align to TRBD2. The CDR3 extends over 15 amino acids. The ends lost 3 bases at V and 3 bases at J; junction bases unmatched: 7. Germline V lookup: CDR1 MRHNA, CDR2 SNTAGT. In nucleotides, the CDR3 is TGTGCCAGCAGTGAGGGGACTAACGGGAAAGAGACCCAGTACTTC. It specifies CASSEGTNGKETQYF.

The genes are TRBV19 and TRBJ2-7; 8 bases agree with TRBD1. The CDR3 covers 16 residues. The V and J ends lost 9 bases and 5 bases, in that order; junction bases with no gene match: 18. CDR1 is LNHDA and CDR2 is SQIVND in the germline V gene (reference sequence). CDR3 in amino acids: CASTGQGATGRHEQYF. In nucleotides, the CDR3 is TGTGCCAGCACCGGACAGGGAGCAACTGGACGCCACGAGCAGTACTTC.

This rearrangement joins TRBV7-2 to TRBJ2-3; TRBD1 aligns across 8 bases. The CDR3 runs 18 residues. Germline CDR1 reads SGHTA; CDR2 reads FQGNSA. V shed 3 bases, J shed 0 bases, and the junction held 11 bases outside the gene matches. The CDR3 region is CASSFPSGGTGSTDTQYF. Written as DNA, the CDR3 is TGTGCCAGCAGCTTCCCCTCGGGTGGGACAGGTAGCACAGATACGCAGTATTTT.

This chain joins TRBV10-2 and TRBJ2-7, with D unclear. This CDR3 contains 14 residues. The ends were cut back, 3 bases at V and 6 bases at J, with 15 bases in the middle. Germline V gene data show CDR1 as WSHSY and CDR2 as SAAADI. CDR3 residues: CASSDPGSYGEQYF. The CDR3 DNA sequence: TGCGCCAGCAGTGATCCAGGTTCTTATGGCGAGCAGTACTTC.

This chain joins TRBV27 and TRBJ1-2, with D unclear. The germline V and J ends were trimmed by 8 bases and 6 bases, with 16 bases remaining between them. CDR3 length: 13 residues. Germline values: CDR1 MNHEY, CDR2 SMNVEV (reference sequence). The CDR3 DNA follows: TGTGCCAGCCTAGTAGTGCGACTGGATGGCTACACCTTC. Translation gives CASLVVRLDGYTF.

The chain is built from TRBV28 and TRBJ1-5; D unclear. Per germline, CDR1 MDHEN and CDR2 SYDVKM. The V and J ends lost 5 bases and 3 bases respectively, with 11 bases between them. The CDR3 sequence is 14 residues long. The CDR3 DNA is TGTGCCAGCAGTACGGGGTCCCCCAATCAGCCCCAGCATTTT. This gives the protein CASSTGSPNQPQHF.